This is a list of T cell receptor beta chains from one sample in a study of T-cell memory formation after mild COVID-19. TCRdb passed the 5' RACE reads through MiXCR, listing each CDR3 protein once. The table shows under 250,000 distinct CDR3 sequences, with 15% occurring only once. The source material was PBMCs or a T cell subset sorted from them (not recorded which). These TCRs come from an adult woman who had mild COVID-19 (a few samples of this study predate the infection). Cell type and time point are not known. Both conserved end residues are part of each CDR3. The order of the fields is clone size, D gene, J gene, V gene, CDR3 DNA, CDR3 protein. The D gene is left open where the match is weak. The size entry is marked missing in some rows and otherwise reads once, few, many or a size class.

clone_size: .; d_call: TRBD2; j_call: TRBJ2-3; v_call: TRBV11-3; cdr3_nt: TGTGCCAGCAGGAGGACAGACGCGGGGGGCCTTCGCACAGATACGCAGTATTTT; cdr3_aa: CASRRTDAGGLRTDTQYF
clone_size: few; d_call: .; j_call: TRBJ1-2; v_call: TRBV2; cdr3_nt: TGTGCCAGCAGTGTTCTGGTAGCTAACTATGGCTACACCTTC; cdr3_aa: CASSVLVANYGYTF
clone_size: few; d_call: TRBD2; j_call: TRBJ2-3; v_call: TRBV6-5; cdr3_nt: TGTGCCAGCAGTTACTCAGTGAGCGGGAACACAGATACGCAGTATTTT; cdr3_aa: CASSYSVSGNTDTQYF
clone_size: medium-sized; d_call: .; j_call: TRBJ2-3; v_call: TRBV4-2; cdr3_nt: TGTGCCAGCAGCCAAGCCGTCCTCCCCACAGATACGCAGTATTTT; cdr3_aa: CASSQAVLPTDTQYF
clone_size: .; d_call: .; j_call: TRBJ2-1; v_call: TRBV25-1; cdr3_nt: TGTGCCAGCAGTGATGTTGTAGGGGGAGGTGCTGGGGGTTACAATGAGCAGTTCTTC; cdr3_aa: CASSDVVGGGAGGYNEQFF
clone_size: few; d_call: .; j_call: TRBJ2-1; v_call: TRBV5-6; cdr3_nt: TGTGCCAGCGAAAGGATCGGAGAAAACAATGAGCAGTTCTTC; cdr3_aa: CASERIGENNEQFF
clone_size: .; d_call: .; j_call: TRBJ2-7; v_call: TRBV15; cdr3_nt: TGTGCCACCAGTATAGGGGGAGATGCTGACGAGCAGTACTTC; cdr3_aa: CATSIGGDADEQYF
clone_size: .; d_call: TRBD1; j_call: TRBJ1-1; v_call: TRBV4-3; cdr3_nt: TGCGCCAGCAGCCTATCAGGGGGCGGGACTGAAGCTTTCTTT; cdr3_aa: CASSLSGGGTEAFF
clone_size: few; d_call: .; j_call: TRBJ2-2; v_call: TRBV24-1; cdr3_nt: TGTGCCACCAGTGATCGACAGGTCCTAATGGCCGGGGAGCTGTTTTTT; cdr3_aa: CATSDRQVLMAGELFF
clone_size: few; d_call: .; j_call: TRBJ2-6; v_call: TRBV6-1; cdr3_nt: TGTGCCAGCAGCGGCCACTCTGGGGCCAACGTCCTGACTTTC; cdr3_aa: CASSGHSGANVLTF
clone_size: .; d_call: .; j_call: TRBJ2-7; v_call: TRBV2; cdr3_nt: TGTGCCGCCGGGGAACAGGAGCAGTACTTC; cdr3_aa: CAAGEQEQYF
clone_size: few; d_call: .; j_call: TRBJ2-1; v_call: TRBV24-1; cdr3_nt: TGTGCCACCAGTGATACGCGAGGGCGGGGGCTATACAATGAGCAGTTCTTC; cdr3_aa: CATSDTRGRGLYNEQFF
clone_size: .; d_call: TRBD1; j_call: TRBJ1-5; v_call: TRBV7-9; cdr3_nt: TGTGCCAGCAGCTACGGGACAGGTTATAGCAATCAGCCCCAGCATTTT; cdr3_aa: CASSYGTGYSNQPQHF
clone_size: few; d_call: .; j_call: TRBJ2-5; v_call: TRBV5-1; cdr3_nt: TGCGCCAGCAGCTTGGAGGCGCCTAGCGAACAAGAGACCCAGTACTTC; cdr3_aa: CASSLEAPSEQETQYF
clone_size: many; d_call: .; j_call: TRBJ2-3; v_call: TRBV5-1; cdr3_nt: TGCGCCAGCAGCTTCTACGGAGATTTAGCGGGCACAGATACGCAGTATTTT; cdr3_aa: CASSFYGDLAGTDTQYF
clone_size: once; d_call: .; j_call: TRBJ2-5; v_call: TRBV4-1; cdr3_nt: TGCGCCAGCAGCCAAGTCAGGGGAGAGACCCAGTACTTC; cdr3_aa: CASSQVRGETQYF
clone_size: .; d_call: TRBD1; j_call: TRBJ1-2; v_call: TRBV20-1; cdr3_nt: TGCAGCTCCGGGACAGGGGGTTCTCGCTATGGCTACACCTTC; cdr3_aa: CSSGTGGSRYGYTF
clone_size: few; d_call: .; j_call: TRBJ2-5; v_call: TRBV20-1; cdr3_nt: TGCAGTGCTAGCGGGCAACAAGAGACCCAGTACTTC; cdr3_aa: CSASGQQETQYF
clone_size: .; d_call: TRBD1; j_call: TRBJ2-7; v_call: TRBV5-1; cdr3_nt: TGCGCCAGCAGCTTGAAGGCAGGGGGCGAGCAGTACTTC; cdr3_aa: CASSLKAGGEQYF
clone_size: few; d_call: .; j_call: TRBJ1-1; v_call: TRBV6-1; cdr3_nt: TGTGCCAGCAGTCCCCCCGACAGGCCCCTCGCTGAAGCTTTCTTT; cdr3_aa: CASSPPDRPLAEAFF
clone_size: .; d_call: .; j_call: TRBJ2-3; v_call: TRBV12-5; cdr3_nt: TGTGCTAGTGGTTCCGGGGGGACATCGCGAGTAGGAGATACGCAGTATTTT; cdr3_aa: CASGSGGTSRVGDTQYF
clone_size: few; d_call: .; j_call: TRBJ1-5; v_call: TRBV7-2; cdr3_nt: TGTGCCAGCAGCTTAGATAACAGGAATCAGCCCCAGCATTTT; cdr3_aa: CASSLDNRNQPQHF
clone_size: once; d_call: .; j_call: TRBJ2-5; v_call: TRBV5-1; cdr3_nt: TGCGCCAGCAGCTTGGCTCAGGGGGGTTCGTGGGAGACCCAGTACTTC; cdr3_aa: CASSLAQGGSWETQYF
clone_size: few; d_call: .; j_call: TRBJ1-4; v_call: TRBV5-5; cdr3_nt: TGTGCCAGCAGCTTCTCCGGGTCGAATGAAAAACTGTTTTTT; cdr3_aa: CASSFSGSNEKLFF
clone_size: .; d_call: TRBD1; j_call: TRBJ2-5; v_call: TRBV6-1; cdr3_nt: TGTGCCAGCAGTCCTGCAGGGGGAACCGGGACCCAGTACTTC; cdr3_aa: CASSPAGGTGTQYF
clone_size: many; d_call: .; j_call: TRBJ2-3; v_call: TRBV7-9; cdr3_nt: TGTGCCAGCAGCTTATTCCAGGGCGGGACAGATACGCAGTATTTT; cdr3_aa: CASSLFQGGTDTQYF
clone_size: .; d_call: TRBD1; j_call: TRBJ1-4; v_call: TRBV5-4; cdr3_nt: TGTGCCAGCAGCTCGAGGGGGCAGGGTTTTGAAAAACTGTTTTTT; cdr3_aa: CASSSRGQGFEKLFF
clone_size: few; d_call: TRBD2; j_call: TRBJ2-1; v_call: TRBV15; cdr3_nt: TGTGCCACCAGCAGACATTTTGCCGGGACTAGCGTTTACAATGAGCAGTTCTTC; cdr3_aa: CATSRHFAGTSVYNEQFF
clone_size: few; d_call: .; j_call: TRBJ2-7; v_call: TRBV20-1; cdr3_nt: TGCAGTGCTAGATTGGGCTACGAGCAGTACTTC; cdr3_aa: CSARLGYEQYF
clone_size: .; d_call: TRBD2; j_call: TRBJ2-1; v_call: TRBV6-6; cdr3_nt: TGTGCCAGCAGTTACCTTCTCCTAGCGGAAAACTACAATGAGCAGTTCTTC; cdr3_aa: CASSYLLLAENYNEQFF
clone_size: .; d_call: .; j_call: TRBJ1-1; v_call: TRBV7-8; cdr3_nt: TGTGCCAGCAGCTTACAGAAGGAGATGAACACTGAAGCTTTCTTT; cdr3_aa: CASSLQKEMNTEAFF